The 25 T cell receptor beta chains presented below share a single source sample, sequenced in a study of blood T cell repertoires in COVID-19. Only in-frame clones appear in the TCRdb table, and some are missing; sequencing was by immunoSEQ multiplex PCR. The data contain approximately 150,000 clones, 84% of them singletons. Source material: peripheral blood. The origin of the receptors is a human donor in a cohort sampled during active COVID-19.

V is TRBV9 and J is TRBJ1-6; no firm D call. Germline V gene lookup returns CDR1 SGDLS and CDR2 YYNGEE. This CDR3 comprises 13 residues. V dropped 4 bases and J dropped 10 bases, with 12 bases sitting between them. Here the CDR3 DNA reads TGTGCCAGCAGCCCCAATCTACGGTCACCCCTCCACTTT. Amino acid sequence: CASSPNLRSPLHF.

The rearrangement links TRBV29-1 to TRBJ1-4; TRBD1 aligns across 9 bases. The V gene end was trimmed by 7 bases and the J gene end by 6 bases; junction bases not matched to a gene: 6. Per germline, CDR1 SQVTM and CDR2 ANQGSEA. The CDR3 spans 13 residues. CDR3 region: CSAKQGADEKLFF. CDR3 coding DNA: TGCAGCGCAAAACAGGGGGCGGATGAAAAACTGTTTTTT. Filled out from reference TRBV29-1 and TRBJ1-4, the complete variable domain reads SAVISQKPSRDICQRGTSLTIQCQVDSQVTMMFWYRQQPGQSLTLIATANQGSEATYESGFVIDKFPISRPNLTFSTLTVSNMSPEDSSIYLCSAKQGADEKLFFGSGTQLSVL.

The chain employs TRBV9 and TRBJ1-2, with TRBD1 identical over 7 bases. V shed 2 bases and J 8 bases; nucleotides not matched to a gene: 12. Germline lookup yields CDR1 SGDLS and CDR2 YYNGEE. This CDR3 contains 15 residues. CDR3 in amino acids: CASSVEAGQLGGYTF. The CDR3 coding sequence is TGTGCCAGCAGCGTGGAGGCGGGACAGCTGGGGGGCTACACCTTC.

This CDR3 is CASSQQAYTDTQYF. The CDR3 DNA sequence: TGTGCCAGTAGTCAACAGGCCTACACAGATACGCAGTATTTT. The J gene is TRBJ2-3, the V gene TRBV19, with a tentative D call TRBD1 (5 bases). Germline CDR1 LNHDA, CDR2 SQIVND (reference sequence). This CDR3 is built from 14 residues. The ends were cut back, 5 bases at V and 2 bases at J, with 11 bases in the middle.

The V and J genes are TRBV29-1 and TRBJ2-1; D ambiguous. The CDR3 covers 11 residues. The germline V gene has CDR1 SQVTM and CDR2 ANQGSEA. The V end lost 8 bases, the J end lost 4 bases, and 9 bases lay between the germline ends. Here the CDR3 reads CSTARYNEQFF. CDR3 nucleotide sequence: TGCAGCACTGCGCGATACAATGAGCAGTTCTTC.

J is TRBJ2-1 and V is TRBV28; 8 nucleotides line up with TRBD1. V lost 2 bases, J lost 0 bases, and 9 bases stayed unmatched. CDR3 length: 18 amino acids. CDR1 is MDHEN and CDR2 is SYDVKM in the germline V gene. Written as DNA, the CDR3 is TGTGCCAGCAGTTTAATCGGTTTCGGGACAGGCTCCTACAATGAGCAGTTCTTC. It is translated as CASSLIGFGTGSYNEQFF.

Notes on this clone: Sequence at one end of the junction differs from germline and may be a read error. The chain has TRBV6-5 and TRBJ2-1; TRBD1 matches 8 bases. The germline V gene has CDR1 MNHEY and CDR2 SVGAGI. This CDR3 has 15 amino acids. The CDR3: CASSHSSTGDGEQFF. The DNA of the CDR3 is TGTGCCAGCAGTCACTCTTCGACAGGGGACGGTGAGCAGTTCTTC.

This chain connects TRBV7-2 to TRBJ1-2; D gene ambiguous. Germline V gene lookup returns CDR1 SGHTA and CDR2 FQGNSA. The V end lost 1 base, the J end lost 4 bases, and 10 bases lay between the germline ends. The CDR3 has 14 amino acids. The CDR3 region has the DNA TGTGCCAGCAGCTTAGAGCCAGGCTCCTATGGCTACACCTTC. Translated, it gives CASSLEPGSYGYTF.

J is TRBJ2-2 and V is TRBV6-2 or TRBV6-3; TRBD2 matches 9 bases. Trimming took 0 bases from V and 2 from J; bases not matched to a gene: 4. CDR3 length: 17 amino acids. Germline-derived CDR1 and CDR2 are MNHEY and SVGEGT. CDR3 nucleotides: TGTGCCAGCAGTTACTCGGCGGGAGGGGGTAACACCGGGGAGCTGTTTTTT. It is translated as CASSYSAGGGNTGELFF.

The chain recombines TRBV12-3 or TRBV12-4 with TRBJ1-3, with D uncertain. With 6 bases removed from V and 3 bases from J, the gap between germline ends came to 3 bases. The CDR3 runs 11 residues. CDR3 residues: CASSLGNTIYF. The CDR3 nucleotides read TGTGCCAGCAGCCTTGGAAACACCATATATTTT.

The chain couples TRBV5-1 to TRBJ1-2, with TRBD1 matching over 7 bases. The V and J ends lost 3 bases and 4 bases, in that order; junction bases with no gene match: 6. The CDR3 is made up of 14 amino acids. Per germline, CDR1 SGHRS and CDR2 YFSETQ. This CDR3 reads CASSSGTDRYGYTF. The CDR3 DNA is TGCGCCAGCAGCTCAGGGACAGACCGCTATGGCTACACCTTC.

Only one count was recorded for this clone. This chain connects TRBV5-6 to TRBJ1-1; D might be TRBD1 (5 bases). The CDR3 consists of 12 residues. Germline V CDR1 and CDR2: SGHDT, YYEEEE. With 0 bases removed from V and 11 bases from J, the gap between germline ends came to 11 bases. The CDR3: CASSLETAPAFF. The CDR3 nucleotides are TGTGCCAGCAGCTTGGAGACAGCACCCGCTTTCTTT.

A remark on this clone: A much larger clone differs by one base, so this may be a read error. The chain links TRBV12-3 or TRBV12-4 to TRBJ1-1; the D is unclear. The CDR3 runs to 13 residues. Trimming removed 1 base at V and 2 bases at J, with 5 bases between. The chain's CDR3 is CASSLDSNTEAFF. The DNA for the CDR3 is TGTGCCAGCAGTTTAGACAGCAACACTGAAGCTTTCTTT.

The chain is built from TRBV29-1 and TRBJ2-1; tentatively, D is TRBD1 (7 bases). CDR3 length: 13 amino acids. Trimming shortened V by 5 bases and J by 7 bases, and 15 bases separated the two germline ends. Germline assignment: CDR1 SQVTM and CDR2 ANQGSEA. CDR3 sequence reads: CSVRSQGRNEQFF. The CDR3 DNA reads TGCAGCGTTAGATCACAGGGGAGGAATGAGCAGTTCTTC.

DNA for the CDR3: TGTGCCAGCCAGTTAGCGGGAGGGTCCACAGATACGCAGTATTTT. It encodes CASQLAGGSTDTQYF. The J gene is TRBJ2-3, the V gene TRBV7-3; the match to TRBD2 covers 11 bases. Germline CDR1 reads SGHTA; CDR2 reads FQGTGA. CDR3 length: 15 amino acids. The trim removed 8 bases at V and 2 bases at J, leaving 6 bases unmatched.

CDR3 in amino acids: CSVYLGGAYTEAFF. In DNA form, the CDR3 reads TGCAGCGTATACCTTGGGGGCGCTTACACTGAAGCTTTCTTT. The rearrangement links TRBV29-1 to TRBJ1-1; D might be TRBD1 (6 bases). Per the germline V gene, CDR1 is SQVTM and CDR2 is ANQGSEA. Trimming left V 6 bases short and J 3 bases short, with 17 bases between. The CDR3 length is 14 residues.

Here the CDR3 DNA reads TGCAGCGTTGGAGCGGGCGGCAATCAGCCCCAGCATTTT. This encodes CSVGAGGNQPQHF. This chain joins TRBV29-1 and TRBJ1-5; D is undetermined. The V end was cut by 4 bases, the J end by 2 bases, with 9 bases between. Per the germline V gene, CDR1 is SQVTM and CDR2 is ANQGSEA. CDR3 length equals 13 residues. Based on the CDR3 plus reference TRBV29-1 and TRBJ1-5, the full variable domain is SAVISQKPSRDICQRGTSLTIQCQVDSQVTMMFWYRQQPGQSLTLIATANQGSEATYESGFVIDKFPISRPNLTFSTLTVSNMSPEDSSIYLCSVGAGGNQPQHFGDGTRLSIL.

The chain's CDR3 is CASSPRQGSSYNSPLHF. The DNA for the CDR3 is TGTGCCAGCTCACCCCGACAGGGGAGCTCCTATAATTCACCCCTCCACTTT. The chain uses TRBV18 and TRBJ1-6, with TRBD1 identical over 8 bases. The J segment lost 0 bases and the V segment lost 3 bases, leaving 4 bases of the junction unmatched. CDR1 and CDR2 (germline): KGHSH, LQKENI. This CDR3 has 17 residues.

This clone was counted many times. This chain's CDR3 is CASSVGTVNTGELFF. The CDR3 nucleotides are TGTGCCAGCAGCGTAGGGACAGTGAACACCGGGGAGCTGTTTTTT. The chain couples TRBV9 to TRBJ2-2; weak D call: TRBD1 (6 bases). Germline values: CDR1 SGDLS, CDR2 YYNGEE. This CDR3 has 15 amino acids. V was trimmed by 0 bases and J by 1 base, leaving 7 bases between them.

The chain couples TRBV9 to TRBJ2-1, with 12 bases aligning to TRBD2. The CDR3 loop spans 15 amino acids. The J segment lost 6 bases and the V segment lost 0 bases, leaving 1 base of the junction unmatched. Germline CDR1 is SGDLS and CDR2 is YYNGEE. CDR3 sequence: CASSVGTSGANEQFF. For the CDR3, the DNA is TGTGCCAGCAGCGTAGGGACTAGCGGGGCCAATGAGCAGTTCTTC. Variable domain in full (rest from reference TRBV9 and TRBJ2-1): DSGVTQTPKHLITATGQRVTLRCSPRSGDLSVYWYQQSLDQGLQFLIQYYNGEERAKGNILERFSAQQFPDLHSELNLSSLELGDSALYFCASSVGTSGANEQFFGPGTRLTVL.

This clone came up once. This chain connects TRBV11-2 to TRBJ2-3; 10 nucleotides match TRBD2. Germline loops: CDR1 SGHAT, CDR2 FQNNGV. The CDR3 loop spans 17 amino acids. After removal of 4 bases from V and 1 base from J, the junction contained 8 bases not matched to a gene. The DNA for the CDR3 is TGTGCCAGCAGCTGGTCCTACGGGACTAGCGGCACAGATACGCAGTATTTT. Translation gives CASSWSYGTSGTDTQYF. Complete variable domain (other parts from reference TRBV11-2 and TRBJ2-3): EAGVAQSPRYKIIEKRQSVAFWCNPISGHATLYWYQQILGQGPKLLIQFQNNGVVDDSQLPKDRFSAERLKGVDSTLKIQPAKLEDSAVYLCASSWSYGTSGTDTQYFGPGTRLTVL.

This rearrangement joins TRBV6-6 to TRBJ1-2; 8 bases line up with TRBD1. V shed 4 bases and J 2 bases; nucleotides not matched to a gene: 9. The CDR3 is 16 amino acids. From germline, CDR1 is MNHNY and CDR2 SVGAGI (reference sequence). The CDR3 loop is CASSSPVTGENYGYTF. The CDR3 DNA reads TGTGCCAGCAGTTCCCCCGTGACAGGGGAAAACTATGGCTACACCTTC.

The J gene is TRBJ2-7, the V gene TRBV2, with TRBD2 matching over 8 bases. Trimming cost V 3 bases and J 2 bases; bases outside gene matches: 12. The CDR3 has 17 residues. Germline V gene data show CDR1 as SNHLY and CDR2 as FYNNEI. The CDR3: CASSDPVASGFAYEQYV. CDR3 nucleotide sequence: TGTGCCAGCAGTGATCCTGTCGCTAGCGGGTTTGCCTACGAGCAGTACGTC.

The CDR3, as DNA: TGTGCCAGCAGCGCTTGGACAGACCAAGAGACCCAGTACTTC. It codes for CASSAWTDQETQYF. The gene calls are TRBV9 and TRBJ2-5; maybe TRBD1 (6 bases). Germline V CDR1 and CDR2: SGDLS, YYNGEE. V lost 3 bases and J 0 bases, leaving 9 bases between the germline ends. CDR3 length: 14 residues.

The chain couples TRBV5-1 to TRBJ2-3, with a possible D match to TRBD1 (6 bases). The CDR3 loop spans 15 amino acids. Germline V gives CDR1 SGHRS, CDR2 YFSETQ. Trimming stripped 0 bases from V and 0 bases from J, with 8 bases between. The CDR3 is CASSLAGESTDTQYF. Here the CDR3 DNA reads TGCGCCAGCAGCTTGGCAGGGGAGAGCACAGATACGCAGTATTTT. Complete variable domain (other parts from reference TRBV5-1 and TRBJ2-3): KAGVTQTPRYLIKTRGQQVTLSCSPISGHRSVSWYQQTPGQGLQFLFEYFSETQRNKGNFPGRFSGRQFSNSRSEMNVSTLELGDSALYLCASSLAGESTDTQYFGPGTRLTVL.